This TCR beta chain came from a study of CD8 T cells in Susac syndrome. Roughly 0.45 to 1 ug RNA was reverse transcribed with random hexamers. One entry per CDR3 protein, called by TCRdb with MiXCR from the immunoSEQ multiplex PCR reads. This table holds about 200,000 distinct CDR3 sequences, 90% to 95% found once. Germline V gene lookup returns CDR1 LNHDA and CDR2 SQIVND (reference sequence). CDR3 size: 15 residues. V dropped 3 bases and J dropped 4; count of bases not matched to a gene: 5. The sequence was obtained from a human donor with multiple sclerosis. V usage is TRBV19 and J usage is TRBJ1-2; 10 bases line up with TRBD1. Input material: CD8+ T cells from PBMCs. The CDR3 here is CASSIGTGDRYGYTF. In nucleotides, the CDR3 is TGTGCCAGTAGTATTGGGACAGGGGACCGCTATGGCTACACCTTC.